The 32 T cell receptor beta chains below were found in one sample sequenced in a study of blood T cell repertoires in COVID-19. Assay: immunoSEQ multiplex PCR; the TCRdb copy retains only in-frame clones and omits some. The table has under 350,000 clones, 80% to 90% seen once; the top ten hold approximately 4.2%. The sample was peripheral blood. The receptor source for this set is a man aged 40-49 years with acute or convalescent COVID-19.

The chain links TRBV25-1 to TRBJ2-7; perhaps TRBD1 as D (6 bases). The CDR3 is 14 amino acids. V lost 5 bases, J lost 2 bases, and 13 bases lay in between. CDR1 and CDR2 from the germline V gene are MGHDK and SYGVNS. The CDR3 DNA sequence: TGTGCCAGCAGTAAGGGGCAGGGGCCCTACGAGCAGTACTTC. Translation: CASSKGQGPYEQYF.

This rearrangement joins TRBV24-1 to TRBJ2-3; 14 positions match TRBD2. CDR3 size: 18 residues. Trimming at V came to 4 bases and at J to 6 bases, leaving 11 bases not matched to a gene. The germline V gene encodes CDR1 KGHDR and CDR2 SFDVKD. In DNA, the CDR3 is TGTGCCACCAGTGACCCGGGGACTAGCGGGGGCCCATGGGATACGCAGTATTTT. Encoded protein: CATSDPGTSGGPWDTQYF.

In the case of this clone: The same CDR3 also results from other DNA sequences found in this sample. V gene TRBV6-5 combines with J gene TRBJ1-1; D unresolved. Germline CDR1 reads MNHEY; CDR2 reads SVGAGI. This CDR3 has 13 residues. The V gene lost 5 bases and the J gene lost 2 bases, with 9 bases spanning the gap. DNA for the CDR3: TGTGCCAGCAGTCTGCGCTCCAACACTGAAGCTTTCTTT. Encoded protein: CASSLRSNTEAFF.

The chain couples TRBV28 to TRBJ1-3; 7 nucleotides line up with TRBD1. Germline CDR1 is MDHEN and CDR2 is SYDVKM. With V trimmed by 5 bases and J by 2 bases, 3 bases remained unmatched. This CDR3 region has 14 residues. CDR3 residues: CASSLTGAGNTIYF. The DNA of the CDR3 is TGTGCCAGCAGTCTTACAGGGGCTGGAAACACCATATATTTT.

DNA for the CDR3: TGTGCCAGCAGCTTTAGACCGGAAGGCGACTCTGGCTACACCTTC. This gives the protein CASSFRPEGDSGYTF. The rearrangement joins TRBV7-2 to TRBJ1-2; D is undetermined. V gave up 3 bases and J gave up 7 bases, with 18 bases separating them. The V gene's germline CDR1 is SGHTA and CDR2 FQGNSA. This CDR3 is 15 amino acids long.

This rearrangement joins TRBV27 to TRBJ1-1; 8 bases match TRBD1. The CDR3 covers 14 residues. The J segment lost 5 bases and the V segment lost 5 bases, leaving 7 bases of the junction unmatched. CDR1 and CDR2 (germline): MNHEY, SMNVEV (reference sequence). The CDR3 DNA follows: TGTGCCAGCAGTCCCCAGGGGGCGGGGACTGAAGCTTTCTTT. Translation gives CASSPQGAGTEAFF.

The chain uses TRBV6-6 and TRBJ1-2; D remains unclear. This CDR3 region has 15 residues. V gave up 0 bases and J gave up 0 bases, with 8 bases separating them. Germline assignment: CDR1 MNHNY and CDR2 SVGAGI (reference sequence). The CDR3 loop is CASSYSSDSNYGYTF. DNA for the CDR3: TGTGCCAGCAGTTACTCGAGTGATTCTAACTATGGCTACACCTTC.

The V gene is TRBV29-1, the J gene TRBJ1-3, with D unresolved. There are 11 residues in the CDR3. V lost 7 bases and J lost 16, with 20 bases in between. The germline V gene encodes CDR1 SQVTM and CDR2 ANQGSEA. The CDR3: CSAQIRTFRYF. The CDR3 nucleotides read TGCAGCGCCCAAATCCGGACTTTCCGGTATTTT.

The rearrangement joins TRBV10-1 to TRBJ2-7; TRBD1 matches at 7 bases. V was pared by 3 bases and J by 2 bases, with 7 bases of the junction left unmatched. Germline CDR1 is WNHNN and CDR2 is SYGVQD (reference sequence). The length of the CDR3 is 15 residues. The CDR3 DNA sequence: TGCGCCAGCAGTGATCTCAGGGGGATTACCTACGAGCAGTACTTC. Translated: CASSDLRGITYEQYF.

The genes are TRBV24-1 and TRBJ2-7, with 11 positions matching TRBD1. CDR3 size: 17 residues. The germline CDR1 and CDR2 sequences are KGHDR and SFDVKD. V was pared by 4 bases and J by 4 bases, with 11 bases of the junction left unmatched. The CDR3 spells CATSDPSRGTGGYEQYF. CDR3 bases: TGTGCCACCAGTGACCCGAGTCGCGGGACAGGGGGGTACGAGCAGTACTTC.

The V gene is TRBV19, the J gene TRBJ2-7; 7 positions match TRBD1. The CDR3 is made up of 14 amino acids. After removal of 4 bases from V and 0 bases from J, the junction contained 3 bases not matched to a gene. The germline gives CDR1 LNHDA, CDR2 SQIVND (reference sequence). The CDR3 region is CASSRGTASYEQYF. The CDR3, as DNA: TGTGCCAGTAGTAGAGGGACAGCCTCCTACGAGCAGTACTTC.

The chain uses TRBV6-2 or TRBV6-3 and TRBJ2-1, with TRBD1 identical over 8 bases. V shed 4 bases and J 6 bases; nucleotides not matched to a gene: 2. Germline loops: CDR1 MNHEY, CDR2 SVGEGT. The CDR3 runs 13 residues. CDR3 sequence: CASSSTGGNEQFF. In DNA, the CDR3 is TGTGCCAGCAGTTCCACAGGGGGCAATGAGCAGTTCTTC.

This chain links TRBV12-5 with TRBJ1-2; perhaps TRBD1 as D (6 bases). Trimming left V 5 bases short and J 2 bases short, with 12 bases between. The CDR3 extends over 14 amino acids. The germline gives CDR1 LGHNT, CDR2 FRNRAP. CDR3: CASGPRGPNYGYTF. Here the CDR3 DNA reads TGTGCTAGTGGTCCCAGGGGTCCAAACTATGGCTACACCTTC.

The chain uses TRBV11-2 and TRBJ1-5, with D perhaps TRBD1 (6 bases). V shed 3 bases and J shed 3 bases, with 12 bases lying between them. Looked up from germline, CDR1 is SGHAT and CDR2 is FQNNGV. The CDR3 has 15 residues. CDR3 amino acids: CASSFSGEFNQPQHF. The CDR3 DNA sequence: TGTGCCAGCAGCTTCTCAGGGGAATTCAATCAGCCCCAGCATTTT.

The V call is TRBV5-1, the J call TRBJ1-6; D is perhaps TRBD1 (6 bases). The CDR3 is made up of 15 amino acids. Trimming left V 0 bases short and J 5 bases short, with 9 bases between. Germline V lookup: CDR1 SGHRS, CDR2 YFSETQ. In DNA, the CDR3 is TGCGCCAGCAGCTTGGCAGGACAGAATAATTCACCCCTCCACTTT. Translated, it gives CASSLAGQNNSPLHF.

This chain joins TRBV11-3 and TRBJ2-7, with 10 bases lining up with TRBD2. This CDR3 contains 15 residues. Germline CDR1 and CDR2: SGHNT and YENEEA. V lost 2 bases to trimming and J lost 7 bases; unmatched junction nucleotides: 8. CDR3 nucleotides: TGTGCCAGCAGCTTAAGAGCGGGGGGGCCGCAAGAGCAGTACTTC. Translated: CASSLRAGGPQEQYF.

The rearrangement joins TRBV3-1 (or the pseudogene TRBV3-2) to TRBJ2-3; the D is unclear. V was cut by 4 bases and J by 5 bases, with 10 bases left in between. CDR1 and CDR2 from the germline V gene are LGHDT and YNNKEL (reference sequence). The CDR3 is 13 residues long. CDR3 in amino acids: CASSLTYGDTQYF. The CDR3 DNA is TGTGCCAGCAGCCTCACGTACGGAGATACGCAGTATTTT.

This chain uses TRBV27 with TRBJ1-1, with D possibly TRBD1 on 5 matching bases. Between the trimmed V and J ends, which lost 5 bases and 3 bases, there was a span of 13 bases. There are 14 residues in the CDR3. Per germline, CDR1 MNHEY and CDR2 SMNVEV (reference sequence). CDR3 sequence reads: CASSPQTGDTEAFF. Written as DNA, the CDR3 is TGTGCCAGCAGTCCCCAAACAGGAGACACTGAAGCTTTCTTT.

V usage is TRBV9 and J usage is TRBJ1-3; 7 bases map to TRBD1. Germline V gives CDR1 SGDLS, CDR2 YYNGEE. V lost 0 bases and J lost 3; bases outside the gene matches: 6. The CDR3 has 16 residues. CDR3 loop: CASSVEVGTVGNTIYF. The CDR3 DNA sequence: TGTGCCAGCAGCGTAGAAGTCGGGACAGTTGGAAACACCATATATTTT.

The rearrangement links TRBV24-1 to TRBJ2-6; D not certain. The CDR3 is made up of 17 amino acids. Between the trimmed V and J ends, which lost 3 bases and 1 base, there was a span of 12 bases. The germline V gene has CDR1 KGHDR and CDR2 SFDVKD. The CDR3 spells CATSDPLIGSGANVLTF. For the CDR3, the DNA is TGTGCCACCAGTGATCCCCTGATCGGGTCTGGGGCCAACGTCCTGACTTTC.

The CDR3: CASSLAGGRTEAFF. The CDR3 nucleotides are TGTGCCAGCAGCTTAGCGGGAGGCAGAACTGAAGCTTTCTTT. The J gene is TRBJ1-1, the V gene TRBV7-9; no firm D call. Trimming shortened V by 0 bases and J by 5 bases, and 10 bases separated the two germline ends. The CDR3 sequence is 14 residues long. Looked up from germline, CDR1 is SEHNR and CDR2 is FQNEAQ (reference sequence). The full variable domain, rest sourced from reference TRBV7-9 and TRBJ1-1, is DTGVSQNPRHKITKRGQNVTFRCDPISEHNRLYWYRQTLGQGPEFLTYFQNEAQLEKSRLLSDRFSAERPKGSFSTLEIQRTEQGDSAMYLCASSLAGGRTEAFFGQGTRLTVV.

The chain links TRBV18 to TRBJ1-1, with D possibly matching TRBD1 (5 bases). CDR1 and CDR2 (germline): KGHSH, LQKENI. V lost 2 bases and J lost 4, with 11 bases in between. This CDR3 has 14 residues. The CDR3, as DNA: TGTGCCAGCTCACCAGATTGGGGCGGCACTGAAGCTTTCTTT. Its protein is CASSPDWGGTEAFF.

The chain uses TRBV5-4 and TRBJ2-7, with D possibly matching TRBD1 (5 bases). V was shortened by 0 bases and J by 0 bases, with 7 bases between the two germline ends. CDR1 and CDR2 from the germline V gene are SGHNT and YYREEE (reference sequence). This CDR3 spans 14 amino acids. The CDR3 is CASSLGQYSYEQYF. CDR3 bases: TGTGCCAGCAGCTTGGGACAGTACTCCTACGAGCAGTACTTC.

This sequence joins TRBV6-5 and TRBJ1-4; tentative D call: TRBD1 (6 bases). Looked up from germline, CDR1 is MNHEY and CDR2 is SVGAGI. V was clipped by 5 bases and J by 8 bases, with 15 bases between them. This CDR3 is built from 14 residues. CDR3 amino acids: CASSREGGPEKLFF. CDR3 sequence (DNA): TGTGCCAGCAGTCGGGAGGGGGGGCCCGAAAAACTGTTTTTT.

The V gene is TRBV20-1, the J gene TRBJ1-1; D perhaps matches TRBD1 (5 bases). The germline CDR1 and CDR2 sequences are DFQATT and SNEGSKA (reference sequence). The length of the CDR3 is 11 residues. This chain's CDR3 is CSPVSRAEAFF. Here the CDR3 DNA reads TGCAGCCCAGTTAGCAGGGCTGAAGCTTTCTTT.

J is TRBJ2-3 and V is TRBV5-4; 9 positions agree with TRBD2. CDR3 length: 18 amino acids. Germline V CDR1 and CDR2: SGHNT, YYREEE (reference sequence). The V segment lost 0 bases and the J segment 2 bases; nucleotides outside the gene matches: 10. CDR3 nucleotides: TGTGCCAGCAGCTTGGGGCCTCAAGCGGGGGGTTACACAGATACGCAGTATTTT. Translating gives CASSLGPQAGGYTDTQYF.

The CDR3 DNA reads TGTGCCAGCAGCCGAGGGATCACCGGGGAGCTGTTTTTT. It translates to CASSRGITGELFF. The rearrangement uses TRBV11-2 and TRBJ2-2, with a tentative D call TRBD2 (5 bases). Between the trimmed V and J ends, which lost 5 bases and 4 bases, there was a span of 8 bases. CDR3 size: 13 residues. Germline V lookup: CDR1 SGHAT, CDR2 FQNNGV.

The chain carries TRBV29-1 and TRBJ2-2, with TRBD1 matching 11 bases. This CDR3 region has 16 residues. The J segment lost 3 bases and the V segment lost 3 bases, leaving 6 bases of the junction unmatched. Germline CDR1 is SQVTM and CDR2 is ANQGSEA. The CDR3 region has the DNA TGCAGCGTTGAGGGGACAGGGGGAAGGGACACCGGGGAGCTGTTTTTT. It yields the protein CSVEGTGGRDTGELFF.

The chain recombines TRBV6-5 with TRBJ1-1; D gene unclear. V was clipped by 6 bases and J by 2 bases, with 10 bases between them. Germline lookup yields CDR1 MNHEY and CDR2 SVGAGI. The CDR3 consists of 13 residues. CDR3 protein: CASSDTVNTEAFF. The DNA for the CDR3 is TGTGCCAGCAGCGATACTGTCAACACTGAAGCTTTCTTT.

This sequence joins TRBV5-5 and TRBJ1-2; D uncertain. Trimming shortened V by 0 bases and J by 7 bases, and 13 bases separated the two germline ends. The CDR3 is 14 residues long. CDR1 and CDR2 from the germline V gene are SGHKS and YYEKEE (reference sequence). The CDR3 DNA reads as TGTGCCAGCAGCTTGGGGCAAAGTAGCAGTGGCTACACCTTC. This sequence encodes CASSLGQSSSGYTF.

This clone was picked up one time. The chain carries TRBV7-8 and TRBJ2-5; TRBD2 agrees at 11 bases. The CDR3 covers 15 residues. In germline, CDR1 is SGHVS, CDR2 FQNEAQ. V gave up 6 bases and J gave up 5 bases; unmatched junction bases: 8. The CDR3 region is CASSTLAGEEETQYF. The CDR3 bases are TGTGCCAGCAGTACACTAGCGGGGGAAGAGGAGACCCAGTACTTC.

The chain has TRBV7-2 and TRBJ2-7, with a tentative D call TRBD2 (6 bases). The germline CDR1 and CDR2 sequences are SGHTA and FQGNSA. V was shortened by 2 bases and J by 6 bases, with 17 bases between the two germline ends. CDR3 length equals 15 residues. The CDR3 loop is CASSLSAGTSAEQYF. In nucleotides, the CDR3 is TGTGCCAGCAGCTTATCGGCGGGGACCTCCGCCGAGCAGTACTTC.